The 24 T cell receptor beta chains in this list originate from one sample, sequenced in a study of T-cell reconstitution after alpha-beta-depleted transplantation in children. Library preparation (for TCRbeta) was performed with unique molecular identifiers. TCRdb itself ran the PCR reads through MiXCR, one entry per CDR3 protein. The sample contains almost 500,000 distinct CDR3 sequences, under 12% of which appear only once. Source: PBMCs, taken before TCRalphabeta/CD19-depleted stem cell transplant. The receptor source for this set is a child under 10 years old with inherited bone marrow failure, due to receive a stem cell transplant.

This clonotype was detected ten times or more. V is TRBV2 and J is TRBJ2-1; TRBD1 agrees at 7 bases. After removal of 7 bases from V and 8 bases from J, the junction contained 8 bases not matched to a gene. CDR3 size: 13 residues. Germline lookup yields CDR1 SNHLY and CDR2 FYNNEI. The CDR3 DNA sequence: TGTGCCAGCACAGCGCCTAGGGGGCATGAGCAGTTCTTC. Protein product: CASTAPRGHEQFF.

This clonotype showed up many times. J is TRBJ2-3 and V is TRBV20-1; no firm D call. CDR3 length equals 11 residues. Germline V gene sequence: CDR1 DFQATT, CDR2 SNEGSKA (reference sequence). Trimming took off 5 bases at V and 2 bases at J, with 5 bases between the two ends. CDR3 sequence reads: CSAGNTDTQYF. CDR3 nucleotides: TGCAGTGCTGGGAACACAGATACGCAGTATTTT.

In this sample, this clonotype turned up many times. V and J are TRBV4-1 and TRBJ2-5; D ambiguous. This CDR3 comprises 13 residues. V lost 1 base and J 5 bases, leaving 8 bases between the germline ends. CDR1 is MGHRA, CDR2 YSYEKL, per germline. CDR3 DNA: TGCGCCAGCAGCCAAGTCCTATGGGAGACCCAGTACTTC. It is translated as CASSQVLWETQYF.

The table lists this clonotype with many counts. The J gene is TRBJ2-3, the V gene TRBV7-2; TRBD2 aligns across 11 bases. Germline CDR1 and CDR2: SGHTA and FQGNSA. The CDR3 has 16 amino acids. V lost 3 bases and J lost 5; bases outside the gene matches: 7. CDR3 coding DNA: TGTGCCAGCAGCTTCGTAGCGGGAGGGCCGGGAGATACGCAGTATTTT. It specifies CASSFVAGGPGDTQYF.

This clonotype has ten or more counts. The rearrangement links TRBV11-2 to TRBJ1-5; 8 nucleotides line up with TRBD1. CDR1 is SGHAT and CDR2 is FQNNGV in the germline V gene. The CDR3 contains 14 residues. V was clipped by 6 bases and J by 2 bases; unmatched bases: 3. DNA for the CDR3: TGTGCCAGCAGTTTACAGGGGGGCAATCAGCCCCAGCATTTT. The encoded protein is CASSLQGGNQPQHF.

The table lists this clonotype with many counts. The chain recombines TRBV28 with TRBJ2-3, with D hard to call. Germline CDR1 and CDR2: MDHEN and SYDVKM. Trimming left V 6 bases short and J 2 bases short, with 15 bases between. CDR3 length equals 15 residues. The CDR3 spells CASSPSSLLTDTQYF. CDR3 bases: TGTGCCAGCAGCCCCAGTTCATTACTCACAGATACGCAGTATTTT.

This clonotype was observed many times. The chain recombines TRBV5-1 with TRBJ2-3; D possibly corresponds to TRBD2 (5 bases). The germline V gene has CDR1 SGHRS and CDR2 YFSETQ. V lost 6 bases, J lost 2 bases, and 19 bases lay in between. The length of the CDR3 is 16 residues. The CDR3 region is CASMNGRTHFTDTQYF. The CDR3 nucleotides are TGCGCCAGCATGAACGGACGGACTCATTTCACAGATACGCAGTATTTT.

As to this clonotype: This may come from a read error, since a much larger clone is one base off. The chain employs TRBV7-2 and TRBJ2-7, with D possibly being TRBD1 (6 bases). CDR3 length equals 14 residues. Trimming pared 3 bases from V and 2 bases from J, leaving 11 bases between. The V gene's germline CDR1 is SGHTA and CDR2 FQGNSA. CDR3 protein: CASSFWDITYEQYF. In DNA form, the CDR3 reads TGTGCCAGCAGCTTCTGGGACATAACCTACGAGCAGTACTTC.

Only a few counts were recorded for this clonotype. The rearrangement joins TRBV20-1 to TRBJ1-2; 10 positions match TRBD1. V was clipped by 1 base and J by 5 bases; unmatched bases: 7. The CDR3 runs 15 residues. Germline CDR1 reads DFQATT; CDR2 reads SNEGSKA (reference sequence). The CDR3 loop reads CSARAGTGDVYGYTF. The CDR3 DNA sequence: TGCAGTGCTAGAGCCGGGACAGGGGATGTTTATGGCTACACCTTC.

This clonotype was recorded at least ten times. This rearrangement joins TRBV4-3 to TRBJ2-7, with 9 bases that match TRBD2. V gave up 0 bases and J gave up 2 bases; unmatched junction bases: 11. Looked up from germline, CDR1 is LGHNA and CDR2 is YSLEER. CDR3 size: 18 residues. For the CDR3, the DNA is TGCGCCAGCAGCCAAGATCATGGGCTAGCGGGGCGGACCTACGAGCAGTACTTC. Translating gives CASSQDHGLAGRTYEQYF.

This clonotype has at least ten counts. CDR3 region: CASRPFTGPDTQYF. The CDR3 DNA is TGTGCCAGCAGGCCCTTTACAGGGCCAGATACGCAGTATTTT. The gene calls are TRBV12-3 or TRBV12-4 and TRBJ2-3; TRBD1 might be the D (6 bases). The CDR3 runs 14 residues. V dropped 6 bases and J dropped 4 bases, with 14 bases sitting between them.

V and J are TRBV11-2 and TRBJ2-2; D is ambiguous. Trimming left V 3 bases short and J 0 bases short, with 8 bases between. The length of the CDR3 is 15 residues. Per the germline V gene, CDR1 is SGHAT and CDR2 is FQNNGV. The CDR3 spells CASSFNTANTGELFF. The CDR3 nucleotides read TGTGCCAGCAGCTTTAATACAGCGAACACCGGGGAGCTGTTTTTT.

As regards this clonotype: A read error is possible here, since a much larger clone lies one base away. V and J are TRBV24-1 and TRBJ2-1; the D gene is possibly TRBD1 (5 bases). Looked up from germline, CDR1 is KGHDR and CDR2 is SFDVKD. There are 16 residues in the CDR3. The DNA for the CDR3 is TGTGCCGCCAGTGATTCTGACAGTCTCATCGTGGATGAGCAGTTCTTC. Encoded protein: CAASDSDSLIVDEQFF.

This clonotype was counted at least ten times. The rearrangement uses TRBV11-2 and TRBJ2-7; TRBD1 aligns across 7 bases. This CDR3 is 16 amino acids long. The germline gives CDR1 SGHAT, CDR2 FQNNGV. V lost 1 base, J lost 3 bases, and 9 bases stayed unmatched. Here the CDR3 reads CASSLATGVISYEQYF. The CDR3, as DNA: TGTGCCAGCAGCTTAGCCACAGGGGTAATAAGCTACGAGCAGTACTTC.

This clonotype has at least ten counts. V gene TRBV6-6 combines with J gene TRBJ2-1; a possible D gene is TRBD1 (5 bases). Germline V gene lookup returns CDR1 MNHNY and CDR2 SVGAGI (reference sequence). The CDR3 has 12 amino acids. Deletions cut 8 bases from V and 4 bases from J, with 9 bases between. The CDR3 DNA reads TGTGCCAGCGGTAGGGGTTACAATGAGCAGTTCTTC. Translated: CASGRGYNEQFF.

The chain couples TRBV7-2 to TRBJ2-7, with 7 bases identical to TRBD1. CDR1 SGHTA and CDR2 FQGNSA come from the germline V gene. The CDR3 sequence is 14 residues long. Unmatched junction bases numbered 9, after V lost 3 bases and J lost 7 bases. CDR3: CASSFGTVVLEQYF. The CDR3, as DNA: TGTGCCAGCAGCTTCGGGACAGTGGTTTTAGAGCAGTACTTC. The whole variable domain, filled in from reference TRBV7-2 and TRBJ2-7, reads GAGVSQSPSNKVTEKGKDVELRCDPISGHTALYWYRQSLGQGLEFLIYFQGNSAPDKSGLPSDRFSAERTGGSVSTLTIQRTQQEDSAVYLCASSFGTVVLEQYFGPGTRLTVT.

CDR3 DNA: TGCAGCGTTGAAAAGGTCAGCGGGGGATACGAGCAGTACTTC. It is translated as CSVEKVSGGYEQYF. The chain is built from TRBV29-1 and TRBJ2-7; 8 positions match TRBD2. The CDR3 consists of 14 residues. The ends lost 2 bases at V and 4 bases at J; junction bases unmatched: 7. Per germline, CDR1 SQVTM and CDR2 ANQGSEA.

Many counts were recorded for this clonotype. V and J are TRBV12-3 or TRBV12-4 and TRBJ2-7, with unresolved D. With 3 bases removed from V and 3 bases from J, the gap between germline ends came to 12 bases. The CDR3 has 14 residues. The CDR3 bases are TGTGCCAGCAGTTTTAGGGCACGCGGCTACGAGCAGTACTTC. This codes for CASSFRARGYEQYF.

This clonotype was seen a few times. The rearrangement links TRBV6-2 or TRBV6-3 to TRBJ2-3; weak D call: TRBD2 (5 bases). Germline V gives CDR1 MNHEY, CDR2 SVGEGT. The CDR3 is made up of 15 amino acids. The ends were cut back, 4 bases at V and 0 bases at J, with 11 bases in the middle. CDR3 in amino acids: CASSSTDYSTDTQYF. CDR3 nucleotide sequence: TGTGCCAGCAGTTCCACTGACTATAGCACAGATACGCAGTATTTT.

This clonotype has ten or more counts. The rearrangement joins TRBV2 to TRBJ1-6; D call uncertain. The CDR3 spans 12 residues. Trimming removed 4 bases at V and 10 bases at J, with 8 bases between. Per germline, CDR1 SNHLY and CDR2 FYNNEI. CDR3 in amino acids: CASSVVMSPLHF. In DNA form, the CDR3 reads TGTGCCAGCAGTGTGGTGATGTCACCCCTCCACTTT.

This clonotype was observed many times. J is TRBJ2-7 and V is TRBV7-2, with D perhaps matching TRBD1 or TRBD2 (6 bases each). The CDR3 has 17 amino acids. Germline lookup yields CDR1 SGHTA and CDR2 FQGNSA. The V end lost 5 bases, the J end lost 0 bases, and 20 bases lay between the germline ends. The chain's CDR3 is CASSLGQSGWSSYEQYF. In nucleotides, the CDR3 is TGTGCCAGCAGCCTAGGACAGAGCGGGTGGAGCTCCTACGAGCAGTACTTC.

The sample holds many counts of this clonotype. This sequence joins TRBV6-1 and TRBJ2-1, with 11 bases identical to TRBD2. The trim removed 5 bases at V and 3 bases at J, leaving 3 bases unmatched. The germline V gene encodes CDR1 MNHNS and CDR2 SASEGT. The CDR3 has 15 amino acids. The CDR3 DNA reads TGTGCCAGCAGTCATGGACTAGCGGGCTACAATGAGCAGTTCTTC. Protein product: CASSHGLAGYNEQFF.

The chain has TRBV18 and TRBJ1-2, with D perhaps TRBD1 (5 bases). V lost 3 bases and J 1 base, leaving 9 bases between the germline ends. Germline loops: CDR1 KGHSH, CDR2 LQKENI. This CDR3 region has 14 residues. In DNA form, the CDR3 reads TGTGCCAGCTCACCCGGGGCGGTTAACTATGGCTACACCTTC. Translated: CASSPGAVNYGYTF.

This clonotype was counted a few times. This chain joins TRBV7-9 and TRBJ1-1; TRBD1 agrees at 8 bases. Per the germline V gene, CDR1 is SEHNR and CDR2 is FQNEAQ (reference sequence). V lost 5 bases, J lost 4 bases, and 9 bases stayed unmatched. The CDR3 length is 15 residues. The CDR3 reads CASSPTNTGGTEAFF. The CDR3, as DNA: TGTGCCAGCAGCCCTACGAACACAGGGGGCACTGAAGCTTTCTTT.